This T cell receptor beta chain was recovered during a study of beta chain features in type 1 diabetes. Study findings and constraints: Still unanswered here is whether HLA type influences TCRB rearrangement. Across patients, naive, central memory and Treg TCRB repertoires exhibited apparently greater similarity than was observed across healthy donors.

Comments on this clone: What it binds is unknown.

CDR1 and CDR2 (germline): MDHEN, SYDVKM. V gave up 5 bases and J gave up 3 bases, with 13 bases separating them. The CDR3 has 14 amino acids. TCRB transcripts that were expressed got sequenced, as all of the isolated RNA had been reverse transcribed. Assay: immunoSEQ multiplex PCR; the TCRdb copy retains only in-frame clones and omits some. The table shows 970,000 or so clones, with 15% to 20% occurring only once. By way of CD45RO/CCR7/CD25/CD127/CD95/CD27, the CD4+ regulatory, stem cell-like memory, central memory and naive cells were sorted. The sequenced sample consisted of naive CD4+ T cells from blood. This chain uses TRBV28 with TRBJ1-2; D uncertain. This clonotype was obtained from a woman younger than 30 in good health. Here the CDR3 reads CASSTTARYYGYTF. CDR3 bases: TGTGCCAGCAGTACCACAGCGCGATACTATGGCTACACCTTC.